This T cell receptor beta chain was identified in a study of CD8+ T cells in alopecia areata. Once RNA had been extracted, it was reverse transcribed into cDNA to act as the sequencing template. Using immunoSEQ multiplex PCR, the repertoire was profiled, and TCRdb retains in-frame clones only, with some absent. This sample yields about 140,000 clones, of which approximately 90% are seen a single time; about 12% belongs to the top ten. As for treatment: oral pan-JAK inhibitor, 5-10 mg twice daily. The TCR originated in a human donor with alopecia areata. The sequencing here drew on CD8+ T cells sorted from blood, taken at week 4, from a patient treated with tofacitinib.

This CDR3 is CASRIGTGGLDEQFF. CDR3 nucleotide sequence: TGCGCCAGCCGGATCGGGACAGGGGGCCTTGATGAGCAGTTCTTC. This chain connects TRBV4-1 to TRBJ2-1; 12 bases align to TRBD1. The CDR3 has 15 residues. Germline V gene sequence: CDR1 MGHRA, CDR2 YSYEKL. V lost 8 bases to trimming and J lost 8 bases; unmatched junction nucleotides: 10.